This entry features one TCR beta chain sequence. Its antigen is currently unknown. The data were taken from a study of graft-versus-host responses after intestinal transplantation. Across the study: Tacrolimus and steroids were given for 3 to 4 years to all recipients after anti-thymocyte globulin induction.

The CDR3 length is 12 residues. Trimming left V 0 bases short and J 5 bases short, with 5 bases between. CDR1 and CDR2 from the germline V gene are SEHNR and FQNEAQ (reference sequence). Method: immunoSEQ multiplex PCR; TCRdb's copy keeps in-frame clones and lacks some. The sample carries approximately 82,000 clones, roughly 91% recorded once. The sequence came from a human donor who received an intestinal transplant. Source: unstimulated CD4+ T cells sorted from spleen or lymph node cells, taken before intestinal transplant. The V and J genes are TRBV7-9 and TRBJ2-7; D gene uncertain. DNA of the CDR3: TGTGCCAGCAGCTTAGCGTATAACGAGCAGTACTTC. Amino acids: CASSLAYNEQYF.